A single sample is the source of the 8 T cell receptor beta chains below, sequenced in a study of cytomegalovirus exposure and HLA in healthy donors (dated by TCRdb to about 2017). Libraries were made using the immunoSEQ multiplex PCR assay. For the multiplex PCR, a mixture combining 60 forward primers for TCR Vbeta segments and 13 reverse primers for TCR Jbeta segments was used. What TCRdb holds here is the immuneACCESS table cut down to in-frame rearrangements. Part of the clones is not present; checked against another copy, under half of the missing clones reflect an unresolved V gene, and the others are unexplained. Within this sample are 150,000 to 200,000 clones, with approximately 83% of them counted one time only. The top ten clones comprise over 3% of the sample. The material sequenced was PBMCs. These receptors were taken from a male donor in good health and CMV-seronegative.

This chain links TRBV11-3 with TRBJ2-2, with 7 bases identical to TRBD1. Germline V gives CDR1 SGHNT, CDR2 YENEEA. V was pared by 5 bases and J by 1 base, with 7 bases of the junction left unmatched. The CDR3 has 16 residues. The CDR3 spells CASSGWDSLNTGELFF. The CDR3 nucleotides are TGTGCCAGCAGCGGGTGGGACAGCCTGAACACCGGGGAGCTGTTTTTT.

The chain uses TRBV5-1 and TRBJ1-2; maybe TRBD1 (6 bases). CDR1 is SGHRS and CDR2 is YFSETQ in the germline V gene. Trimming removed 5 bases from V and 2 bases from J, with 13 bases in between. The CDR3 is made up of 14 amino acids. The CDR3 protein is CASSEGVTNYGYTF. The CDR3 nucleotides read TGCGCCAGCAGTGAGGGGGTGACAAACTATGGCTACACCTTC. Combining the CDR3 with reference TRBV5-1 and TRBJ1-2 gives the whole variable domain KAGVTQTPRYLIKTRGQQVTLSCSPISGHRSVSWYQQTPGQGLQFLFEYFSETQRNKGNFPGRFSGRQFSNSRSEMNVSTLELGDSALYLCASSEGVTNYGYTFGSGTRLTVV.

The chain is built from TRBV2 and TRBJ1-2; D is possibly TRBD1 (5 bases). V lost 2 bases and J lost 1, with 8 bases in between. This CDR3 is built from 14 residues. CDR1 is SNHLY, CDR2 FYNNEI, per germline. CDR3 bases: TGTGCCAGCAGTGAACGGCAGGGTAACTATGGCTACACCTTC. Translated, it gives CASSERQGNYGYTF. The full variable domain, completed using reference TRBV2 and TRBJ1-2, is EPEVTQTPSHQVTQMGQEVILRCVPISNHLYFYWYRQILGQKVEFLVSFYNNEISEKSEIFDDQFSVERPDGSNFTLKIRSTKLEDSAMYFCASSERQGNYGYTFGSGTRLTVV.

The DNA for the CDR3 is TGTGCCAGCAGCCCGGGACTAGGAAAAGGGGTCTACGAGCAGTACTTC. It encodes CASSPGLGKGVYEQYF. V usage is TRBV7-9 and J usage is TRBJ2-7; the match to TRBD2 covers 8 bases. Germline V CDR1 and CDR2: SEHNR, FQNEAQ (reference sequence). After removal of 5 bases from V and 3 bases from J, the junction contained 12 bases not matched to a gene. The CDR3 contains 16 residues.

The chain combines TRBV27 with TRBJ1-5, with TRBD1 matching 7 bases. Germline CDR1 and CDR2: MNHEY and SMNVEV (reference sequence). V trimming: 8 bases; J trimming: 9 bases; junction bases outside the gene matches: 16. The CDR3 contains 15 residues. CDR3 residues: CASSPRDSVRMPQHF. DNA of the CDR3: TGTGCCAGCTCGCCTCGGGACAGCGTCAGGATGCCCCAGCATTTT.

V usage is TRBV28 and J usage is TRBJ1-5, with a possible D match to TRBD1 (5 bases). V was clipped by 6 bases and J by 0 bases, with 9 bases between them. The CDR3 spans 14 residues. Germline V CDR1 and CDR2: MDHEN, SYDVKM. This CDR3 reads CASSWTNSNQPQHF. Written as DNA, the CDR3 is TGTGCCAGCAGCTGGACAAATAGCAATCAGCCCCAGCATTTT.

V and J are TRBV7-3 and TRBJ2-1, with 8 bases lining up with TRBD1. The V gene's germline CDR1 is SGHTA and CDR2 FQGTGA. The CDR3 contains 13 residues. V shed 5 bases, J shed 5 bases, and the junction held 2 bases outside the gene matches. DNA for the CDR3: TGTGCCAGCAGCGTGGACAGGGACAATGAGCAGTTCTTC. It specifies CASSVDRDNEQFF.

The chain recombines TRBV6-6 with TRBJ1-1; 9 bases are a match to TRBD1. The CDR3 totals 15 residues. From germline, CDR1 is MNHNY and CDR2 SVGAGI (reference sequence). Trimming at V came to 6 bases and at J to 1 base, leaving 6 bases not matched to a gene. CDR3 sequence: CASRSGQGPNTEAFF. Written as DNA, the CDR3 is TGTGCCAGCAGATCTGGACAGGGGCCGAACACTGAAGCTTTCTTT.